Following are 17 T cell receptor beta chains from one sample sequenced in a study of T cells in Graves' hyperthyroidism and ophthalmopathy. TCR beta CDR3 sequences were amplified from RNA transcripts. Initially, a first-round RT-PCR of the TCR CDR3 employed the HTBI primer set. TCRdb processed the multiplex PCR reads anew with MiXCR; each CDR3 protein has one entry. Altogether around 540,000 distinct CDR3 sequences are present, roughly 50% being singletons, with the ten largest covering 8.2%. Specimen: peripheral blood or thyroid tissue (not recorded which). The source is a woman aged 18-29 years with Graves' hyperthyroidism.

About this clonotype: This CDR3 is missing its conserved last phenylalanine or tryptophan, likely due to a read error. It is unclear where the CDR3 begins or ends on the DNA, so no DNA is shown, and the CDR3 is as TCRdb lists it. The chain joins TRBV15 to TRBJ2-6. 10 amino acids form the CDR3, both terminal residues included. Looked up from germline, CDR1 is LNHNV and CDR2 is YYDKDF (reference sequence). Here the CDR3 reads CATSRVGDRT.

For the CDR3, the DNA is TGCAGCGTTGAAGATACCCCGGGGGCCCTCCACTTT. Amino acid sequence: CSVEDTPGALHF. The chain uses TRBV29-1 and TRBJ1-6; perhaps TRBD1 as D (5 bases). The germline V gene has CDR1 SQVTM and CDR2 ANQGSEA. The CDR3 is 12 residues long. The V end was cut by 0 bases, the J end by 14 bases, with 11 bases between.

V usage is TRBV10-3 and J usage is TRBJ2-2; the D gene is possibly TRBD1 (6 bases). The V gene's germline CDR1 is ENHRY and CDR2 SYGVKD. V was clipped by 8 bases and J by 7 bases, with 20 bases between them. The CDR3 is made up of 15 amino acids. The CDR3 protein is CAICSVTTGYGELFF. In DNA form, the CDR3 reads TGTGCCATCTGCAGTGTTACAACAGGGTACGGGGAGCTGTTTTTT.

J is TRBJ2-5 and V is TRBV7-2, with 13 bases fitting TRBD2. This CDR3 has 15 residues. Trimming at V came to 5 bases and at J to 6 bases, leaving 6 bases not matched to a gene. Germline V gives CDR1 SGHTA, CDR2 FQGNSA. CDR3 in DNA: TGTGCCAGCAGCCCGAGACTAGCGGGGGGTAAGACCCAGTACTTC. Amino acids: CASSPRLAGGKTQYF.

The V and J genes are TRBV11-2 and TRBJ2-5; D is uncertain. The CDR3 totals 16 residues. V was trimmed by 10 bases and J by 5 bases, leaving 26 bases between them. Germline CDR1 reads SGHAT; CDR2 reads FQNNGV. CDR3 protein: CANSRRGFEAMETQYF. The CDR3 DNA reads as TGTGCCAACAGTCGACGTGGGTTCGAGGCCATGGAGACCCAGTACTTC.

The V call is TRBV7-2, the J call TRBJ1-6; TRBD1 is a possible D gene (5 bases). CDR3 length: 16 amino acids. Trimming cost V 0 bases and J 2 bases, with 8 bases left between them. CDR1 and CDR2 from the germline V gene are SGHTA and FQGNSA. The CDR3 DNA is TGTGCCAGCAGCTTAGCCCGGGGCCCCTATAATTCACCCCTCCACTTT. It specifies CASSLARGPYNSPLHF.

The table lists this clonotype with a few counts. This chain uses TRBV2 with TRBJ1-4, with 9 nucleotides matching TRBD1. The CDR3 consists of 14 residues. Germline CDR1 reads SNHLY; CDR2 reads FYNNEI. J lost 8 bases, V lost 6 bases, and 7 bases had no gene match. The CDR3 DNA follows: TGTGCCAGCAGCCGGGGACAGGGAGGGGAAAAACTGTTTTTT. It yields the protein CASSRGQGGEKLFF.

The chain recombines TRBV7-6 with TRBJ2-7; D tentatively fits TRBD1 or TRBD2 (5 bases each). The length of the CDR3 is 12 residues. Trimming took off 5 bases at V and 9 bases at J, with 14 bases between the two ends. The V gene's germline CDR1 is SGHVS and CDR2 FNYEAQ. The CDR3 coding sequence is TGTGCCAGCAGCCCCGGGGCGGAGAGGCAGTACTTC. Translated: CASSPGAERQYF.

This clonotype has only a few counts. V and J are TRBV5-1 and TRBJ1-6; TRBD1 is a possible D gene (6 bases). Between the trimmed V and J ends, which lost 4 bases and 9 bases, there was a span of 17 bases. The CDR3 loop spans 15 amino acids. Germline assignment: CDR1 SGHRS and CDR2 YFSETQ. The CDR3 nucleotides read TGCGCCAGCAGCCGCGGGACACAGGACGTTTCACCCCTCCACTTT. Translating gives CASSRGTQDVSPLHF.

This clonotype was seen repeatedly, ten times or more. As DNA, the CDR3 is TGCGCCAGCAGTGAGGGCGGAGCCTACGAGCAGTACTTC. It encodes CASSEGGAYEQYF. The chain uses TRBV10-2 and TRBJ2-7; D not certain. The CDR3 sequence is 13 residues long. Germline values: CDR1 WSHSY, CDR2 SAAADI. V was trimmed by 2 bases and J by 2 bases, leaving 7 bases between them.

The chain combines TRBV10-3 with TRBJ2-5; 8 bases are a match to TRBD2. Trimming took 4 bases from V and 5 from J; bases not matched to a gene: 9. Germline V gene lookup returns CDR1 ENHRY and CDR2 SYGVKD. The CDR3 loop spans 15 amino acids. The CDR3 protein is CAISVRLARLETQYF. Written as DNA, the CDR3 is TGTGCCATCAGTGTCCGACTAGCGAGACTGGAGACCCAGTACTTC.

This clonotype was counted only a few times. The chain carries TRBV12-3 or TRBV12-4 and TRBJ1-1; 8 positions agree with TRBD1. This CDR3 is built from 13 residues. The V and J ends lost 6 bases and 6 bases, in that order; junction bases with no gene match: 6. The chain's CDR3 is CASSQGALAEAFF. The CDR3 DNA is TGTGCCAGCAGCCAGGGGGCATTAGCTGAAGCTTTCTTT.

The table lists this clonotype with many counts. V is TRBV24-1 and J is TRBJ1-1; no clear D. Germline V gives CDR1 KGHDR, CDR2 SFDVKD. Trimming shortened V by 9 bases and J by 2 bases, and 12 bases separated the two germline ends. This CDR3 region has 13 residues. For the CDR3, the DNA is TGTGCCACCCGAAACAGAATCAACACTGAAGCTTTCTTT. It encodes CATRNRINTEAFF.

The chain has TRBV9 and TRBJ2-1; the D is unclear. The germline V gene has CDR1 SGDLS and CDR2 YYNGEE. V lost 0 bases to trimming and J lost 4 bases, with 11 bases between them. The length of the CDR3 is 15 residues. The CDR3 bases are TGTGCCAGCAGCGTAGGCGGCCCCTCTTACAATGAGCAGTTCTTC. It is translated as CASSVGGPSYNEQFF.

This clonotype was recorded at least ten times. The V and J genes are TRBV2 and TRBJ1-2; D unclear. Trimming left V 4 bases short and J 2 bases short, with 8 bases between. From germline, CDR1 is SNHLY and CDR2 FYNNEI. The CDR3 has 13 amino acids. The CDR3 DNA reads TGTGCCAGCAGTGCCAGACCAAACTATGGCTACACCTTC. Its protein is CASSARPNYGYTF.

This chain uses TRBV7-2 with TRBJ1-1, with D hard to call. Looked up from germline, CDR1 is SGHTA and CDR2 is FQGNSA. The CDR3 is 13 residues long. V dropped 0 bases and J dropped 3 bases, with 5 bases sitting between them. CDR3 loop: CASSLAGYTEAFF. In nucleotides, the CDR3 is TGTGCCAGCAGCTTAGCCGGGTACACTGAAGCTTTCTTT.

The genes are TRBV12-3 or TRBV12-4 and TRBJ2-7; D unclear. The CDR3 is 16 amino acids. The ends were cut back, 0 bases at V and 2 bases at J, with 14 bases in the middle. CDR3 sequence (DNA): TGTGCCAGCAGTTTAGCGCGAAGTGAGCAAACCTACGAGCAGTACTTC. Amino acids: CASSLARSEQTYEQYF.